The 26 T cell receptor beta chains presented below share a single source sample, sequenced in a study of post-analysis software for immune sequencing data. General study findings and limits: Included in a set of roughly five TRBV segments more frequent in patients than controls were TRBV5-6, TRBV5-1 and TRBV20-1.

Their antigens are not known. Tagging with unique molecular identifiers was a feature of the TCR beta cDNA libraries. TCRdb redid the calling of the PCR reads with MiXCR, one entry per CDR3 protein. The sample includes 750,000 to 950,000 distinct CDR3 sequences, 46% of them seen just once. Specimen: blood. The receptors shown here come from a girl aged 5 to 17 with multiple sclerosis.

This chain joins TRBV25-1 and TRBJ2-5; D is perhaps TRBD1 (5 bases). The end of the DNA aligns better with TRBJ2-7, so the J call may be wrong. Germline loops: CDR1 MGHDK, CDR2 SYGVNS. The CDR3 length is 14 residues. CDR3 sequence reads: CASSETGAPYEQYF. The CDR3 DNA sequence: TGTGCCAGCAGTGAAACTGGGGCTCCTTACGAGCAGTACTTC.

The chain is built from TRBV29-1 and TRBJ2-3; D may correspond to TRBD1 or TRBD2 (5 bases each). V dropped 4 bases and J dropped 6 bases, with 26 bases sitting between them. The CDR3 spans 17 residues. Germline CDR1 is SQVTM and CDR2 is ANQGSEA. In nucleotides, the CDR3 is TGCAGCGTTGGGTCTCTAAGTAGCAGGGCGGGCCCGGATACGCAGTATTTT. Residues: CSVGSLSSRAGPDTQYF.

This sequence joins TRBV5-6 and TRBJ2-1; 9 bases map to TRBD2. Germline loops: CDR1 SGHDT, CDR2 YYEEEE. The CDR3 is 18 amino acids. The ends lost 4 bases at V and 4 bases at J; junction bases unmatched: 15. CDR3 protein: CASSAAGTSTGVYNEQFF. The CDR3 region has the DNA TGTGCCAGCAGCGCTGCCGGGACTAGCACAGGCGTATACAATGAGCAGTTCTTC.

This clonotype showed up just a few times. The V and J genes are TRBV9 and TRBJ2-1; tentatively, D is TRBD2 (6 bases). In germline, CDR1 is SGDLS, CDR2 YYNGEE. V was shortened by 0 bases and J by 0 bases, with 10 bases between the two germline ends. This CDR3 has 16 amino acids. CDR3 in amino acids: CASSVVGGSSYNEQFF. CDR3 sequence (DNA): TGTGCCAGCAGCGTAGTTGGGGGGAGCTCCTACAATGAGCAGTTCTTC. Full variable domain (missing parts from reference TRBV9 and TRBJ2-1): DSGVTQTPKHLITATGQRVTLRCSPRSGDLSVYWYQQSLDQGLQFLIQYYNGEERAKGNILERFSAQQFPDLHSELNLSSLELGDSALYFCASSVVGGSSYNEQFFGPGTRLTVL.

Worth noting for this clonotype: One end of the junction fails to match germline, which may point to a read error. This sequence joins TRBV6-1 and TRBJ2-5; D is perhaps TRBD2 (5 bases). The germline CDR1 and CDR2 sequences are MNHNS and SASEGT. This CDR3 contains 16 residues. This CDR3 is CANSEAAGRGLETQYF. DNA of the CDR3: TGTGCCAACAGTGAAGCTGCGGGCCGCGGTCTCGAGACCCAGTACTTC.

This clonotype showed up just a few times. The chain carries TRBV7-2 and TRBJ2-7, with 7 nucleotides matching TRBD1. Per germline, CDR1 SGHTA and CDR2 FQGNSA. The CDR3 sequence is 15 residues long. J lost 4 bases, V lost 3 bases, and 9 bases had no gene match. DNA of the CDR3: TGTGCCAGCAGCTTCCCCCCAGGGACAGATTACGAGCAGTACTTC. Protein: CASSFPPGTDYEQYF.

A few counts support this clonotype. This CDR3 reads CASSDGRSKNIQYF. Here the CDR3 DNA reads TGTGCCAGCTCGGACGGGAGATCCAAAAACATTCAGTACTTC. The chain combines TRBV18 with TRBJ2-4; a weak D match, TRBD2 (6 bases). Trimming left V 6 bases short and J 2 bases short, with 11 bases between. Germline CDR1 KGHSH, CDR2 LQKENI. The CDR3 length is 14 residues.

The rearrangement uses TRBV15 and TRBJ2-3, with a tentative D call TRBD2 (7 bases). V was trimmed by 4 bases and J by 2 bases, leaving 16 bases between them. CDR1 and CDR2 from the germline V gene are LNHNV and YYDKDF (reference sequence). The CDR3 length is 16 residues. CDR3 nucleotide sequence: TGTGCCACCAGCAAGCTGGGGGGGGGCCTCACAGATACGCAGTATTTT. Translating gives CATSKLGGGLTDTQYF. The full variable domain, its missing parts supplied by reference TRBV15 and TRBJ2-3, is DAMVIQNPRYQVTQFGKPVTLSCSQTLNHNVMYWYQQKSSQAPKLLFHYYDKDFNNEADTPDNFQSRRPNTSFCFLDIRSPGLGDTAMYLCATSKLGGGLTDTQYFGPGTRLTVL.

V and J are TRBV29-1 and TRBJ1-1; 9 bases are shared with TRBD1. In germline, CDR1 is SQVTM, CDR2 ANQGSEA. V gave up 3 bases and J gave up 4 bases; unmatched junction bases: 9. The CDR3 sequence is 15 residues long. The chain's CDR3 is CSVDRTGAPSTEAFF. CDR3 sequence (DNA): TGCAGCGTTGACCGGACAGGGGCGCCGAGCACTGAAGCTTTCTTT.

The chain combines TRBV4-3 with TRBJ2-3; 11 bases map to TRBD2. The CDR3 consists of 16 residues. Germline CDR1 reads LGHNA; CDR2 reads YSLEER. V gave up 2 bases and J gave up 6 bases; unmatched junction bases: 7. DNA for the CDR3: TGCGCCAGCAGCCAAACACTAGCGGGAGAGACGGATACGCAGTATTTT. This gives the protein CASSQTLAGETDTQYF.

The genes are TRBV5-5 and TRBJ1-2; D unresolved. V was cut by 3 bases and J by 1 base, with 19 bases left in between. CDR1 and CDR2 from the germline V gene are SGHKS and YYEKEE (reference sequence). This CDR3 contains 17 residues. The CDR3 region is CASSWKAAPVRNYGYTF. CDR3 nucleotides: TGTGCCAGCAGCTGGAAGGCGGCCCCGGTCCGTAACTATGGCTACACCTTC.

V is TRBV24-1 and J is TRBJ2-1, with 11 positions matching TRBD2. The CDR3 has 16 residues. Losses at the gene ends were 1 base for V and 4 bases for J; bases not matched to a gene: 2. Per germline, CDR1 KGHDR and CDR2 SFDVKD. CDR3 coding DNA: TGTGCCACCAGTGATTTAATAGCGGGAGGGTACAATGAGCAGTTCTTC. It encodes CATSDLIAGGYNEQFF.

This clonotype was seen only once. This rearrangement joins TRBV28 to TRBJ1-1; tentative D call: TRBD1 (6 bases). The CDR3 is 17 amino acids. Germline CDR1 and CDR2: MDHEN and SYDVKM. V lost 5 bases and J 0 bases, leaving 19 bases between the germline ends. The CDR3 region is CASSVIQGLAMNTEAFF. The CDR3, as DNA: TGTGCCAGCAGTGTAATACAGGGACTCGCCATGAACACTGAAGCTTTCTTT.

CDR3 sequence (DNA): TGTGCCAGCACCACCCGGGACAGGGTTAAAGATGGCTACACCTTC. Translating gives CASTTRDRVKDGYTF. The chain joins TRBV6-5 to TRBJ1-2; TRBD1 aligns across 9 bases. CDR1 and CDR2 from the germline V gene are MNHEY and SVGAGI. The J segment lost 6 bases and the V segment lost 7 bases, leaving 12 bases of the junction unmatched. This CDR3 has 15 amino acids.

This clonotype was detected a few times. The chain carries TRBV5-1 and TRBJ2-1; TRBD2 matches at 11 bases. From germline, CDR1 is SGHRS and CDR2 YFSETQ. V was clipped by 0 bases and J by 8 bases; unmatched bases: 4. CDR3 length equals 15 residues. The CDR3 region is CASSLGLAGIDEQFF. For the CDR3, the DNA is TGCGCCAGCAGCTTGGGACTAGCGGGAATAGATGAGCAGTTCTTC. Full variable domain (rest looked up from reference TRBV5-1 and TRBJ2-1): KAGVTQTPRYLIKTRGQQVTLSCSPISGHRSVSWYQQTPGQGLQFLFEYFSETQRNKGNFPGRFSGRQFSNSRSEMNVSTLELGDSALYLCASSLGLAGIDEQFFGPGTRLTVL.

The chain carries TRBV18 and TRBJ2-7; TRBD1 agrees at 7 bases. This CDR3 is 13 amino acids long. Germline V lookup: CDR1 KGHSH, CDR2 LQKENI. V was clipped by 3 bases and J by 7 bases; unmatched bases: 6. The CDR3 here is CASSPPTGMEQYF. The CDR3 DNA is TGTGCCAGCTCACCCCCGACAGGGATGGAGCAGTACTTC.

The chain recombines TRBV6-5 with TRBJ2-7; no firm D call. The CDR3 has 14 residues. CDR1 is MNHEY and CDR2 is SVGAGI in the germline V gene. The V and J ends lost 5 bases and 0 bases respectively, with 11 bases between them. The CDR3: CASSTNWVSYEQYF. In DNA, the CDR3 is TGTGCCAGCAGTACTAACTGGGTCTCCTACGAGCAGTACTTC.

The V and J genes are TRBV6-6 and TRBJ1-1; D uncertain. With 3 bases removed from V and 1 base from J, the gap between germline ends came to 6 bases. The CDR3 consists of 13 residues. Germline lookup yields CDR1 MNHNY and CDR2 SVGAGI (reference sequence). The CDR3 DNA follows: TGTGCCAGCAGTTATCTTCAGAACACTGAAGCTTTCTTT. This gives the protein CASSYLQNTEAFF.

The V gene is TRBV29-1, the J gene TRBJ2-1, with 8 bases lining up with TRBD2. The J segment lost 8 bases and the V segment lost 6 bases, leaving 12 bases of the junction unmatched. The CDR3 has 14 amino acids. Germline CDR1 SQVTM, CDR2 ANQGSEA. The CDR3: CSVDTGTRSDEQFF. The CDR3 DNA reads as TGCAGCGTCGATACCGGGACTAGAAGCGATGAGCAGTTCTTC.

This clonotype was seen more than once but under ten times. This chain connects TRBV5-1 to TRBJ2-4, with D perhaps matching TRBD2 (5 bases). The CDR3 length is 17 residues. Germline V gene data show CDR1 as SGHRS and CDR2 as YFSETQ. Trimming removed 2 bases from V and 1 base from J, with 16 bases in between. The CDR3 region has the DNA TGCGCCAGCAGCTTTGGGTCTAGCACTCTGGCCAAAAACATTCAGTACTTC. This gives the protein CASSFGSSTLAKNIQYF.

The V gene is TRBV5-1, the J gene TRBJ2-3, with D hard to call. The V gene's germline CDR1 is SGHRS and CDR2 YFSETQ. V was cut by 2 bases and J by 3 bases, with 10 bases left in between. There are 14 residues in the CDR3. The CDR3: CASSFLEKTDTQYF. CDR3 nucleotides: TGCGCCAGCAGCTTTTTGGAAAAGACAGATACGCAGTATTTT.

This clonotype occurred a few times. The V and J genes are TRBV29-1 and TRBJ1-2, with 7 bases lining up with TRBD1. Trimming at V came to 0 bases and at J to 2 bases, leaving 6 bases not matched to a gene. From germline, CDR1 is SQVTM and CDR2 ANQGSEA. The CDR3 is 15 amino acids. The CDR3 loop is CSVEDRQGSNYGYTF. CDR3 in DNA: TGCAGCGTTGAAGATCGACAGGGATCCAACTATGGCTACACCTTC.

Notes on this clonotype: One end of the junction is discordant with germline, which a read error may explain. The rearrangement joins TRBV28 to TRBJ1-5; maybe TRBD1 (5 bases). Germline V gene lookup returns CDR1 MDHEN and CDR2 SYDVKM. This CDR3 contains 13 residues. The CDR3 nucleotides are TGCGCCAGCCGGGACTTAACTGGACAGCCCCAGCATTTT. It is translated as CASRDLTGQPQHF.

V and J are TRBV5-1 and TRBJ2-3; D not certain. The germline CDR1 and CDR2 sequences are SGHRS and YFSETQ. The CDR3 spans 13 residues. The V gene lost 6 bases and the J gene lost 3 bases, with 11 bases spanning the gap. For the CDR3, the DNA is TGCGCCAGCAAGAGTTTCCAAACAGATACGCAGTATTTT. Translated: CASKSFQTDTQYF.

This clonotype appeared a single time. The CDR3 nucleotides read TGTGCCAGCAGCCGCGAGGGCATGGAAGATACGCAGTATTTT. It yields the protein CASSREGMEDTQYF. The chain couples TRBV11-2 to TRBJ2-3; perhaps TRBD2 as D (5 bases). The germline CDR1 and CDR2 sequences are SGHAT and FQNNGV. The CDR3 has 14 residues. The V gene lost 5 bases and the J gene lost 5 bases, with 14 bases spanning the gap.

This clonotype was detected only a few times. The gene calls are TRBV15 and TRBJ2-7, with 9 bases identical to TRBD2. This CDR3 is built from 15 residues. Germline CDR1 reads LNHNV; CDR2 reads YYDKDF (reference sequence). The junction had 5 bases not matched to a gene; V was cut back by 3 bases and J by 2 bases. CDR3 in amino acids: CATSSLAGSAYEQYF. DNA of the CDR3: TGTGCCACCAGCAGTCTAGCGGGGTCAGCCTACGAGCAGTACTTC.